One sample yielded the 14 T cell receptor beta chains listed below, sequenced in a study of cytomegalovirus exposure and HLA in healthy donors. PCR used 60 Vbeta primers and 13 Jbeta primers. The protocol was immunoSEQ multiplex PCR, while the TCRdb copy is restricted to in-frame clones and leaves out a portion. This table holds around 98,000 clones, about four fifths found once. The specimen was PBMCs. All receptors derive from a woman aged 40 to 50 in good health and CMV-seronegative.

The chain employs TRBV25-1 and TRBJ1-2; 7 bases fit TRBD1. The V segment lost 4 bases and the J segment 3 bases; nucleotides outside the gene matches: 8. The length of the CDR3 is 15 residues. The V gene's germline CDR1 is MGHDK and CDR2 SYGVNS. The CDR3 loop is CASSGTYRGDYGYTF. The CDR3, as DNA: TGTGCCAGCAGTGGAACCTACAGGGGAGACTATGGCTACACCTTC.

V and J are TRBV6-1 and TRBJ2-5, with D unresolved. The V gene's germline CDR1 is MNHNS and CDR2 SASEGT. V lost 2 bases to trimming and J lost 5 bases, with 9 bases between them. This CDR3 contains 13 residues. CDR3 residues: CASSERSVETQYF. DNA for the CDR3: TGTGCCAGCAGTGAACGGAGCGTGGAGACCCAGTACTTC.

This chain links TRBV7-2 with TRBJ2-6; D might be TRBD1 (5 bases). The CDR3 sequence is 19 residues long. Per the germline V gene, CDR1 is SGHTA and CDR2 is FQGNSA. The V end was cut by 2 bases, the J end by 2 bases, with 19 bases between. The CDR3 is CASSLLAGNLITGANVLTF. The CDR3 bases are TGTGCCAGCAGCTTACTGGCAGGGAATTTAATCACTGGGGCCAACGTCCTGACTTTC.

The rearrangement uses TRBV9 and TRBJ2-7; perhaps TRBD1 as D (6 bases). The V end was cut by 4 bases, the J end by 2 bases, with 13 bases between. Per the germline V gene, CDR1 is SGDLS and CDR2 is YYNGEE. The CDR3 length is 14 residues. The CDR3 here is CASSLRDKTYEQYF. Here the CDR3 DNA reads TGTGCCAGCAGCCTCCGGGACAAGACCTACGAGCAGTACTTC.

The rearrangement joins TRBV12-5 to TRBJ1-1; 10 bases are shared with TRBD1. Per the germline V gene, CDR1 is LGHNT and CDR2 is FRNRAP. With V trimmed by 0 bases and J by 0 bases, 13 bases remained unmatched. CDR3 length: 20 residues. DNA for the CDR3: TGTGCTAGTGGTTTGGTGGGACAGGGGTCACGAGTGGGGTTGAACACTGAAGCTTTCTTT. This encodes CASGLVGQGSRVGLNTEAFF.

This sequence joins TRBV7-8 and TRBJ2-7; TRBD1 matches 10 bases. The V and J ends lost 3 bases and 6 bases, in that order; junction bases with no gene match: 5. This CDR3 comprises 14 residues. Germline V gene sequence: CDR1 SGHVS, CDR2 FQNEAQ. The CDR3 sequence: CASSFRQGAGEQYF. DNA of the CDR3: TGTGCCAGCAGCTTTAGACAGGGGGCGGGCGAGCAGTACTTC.

This chain joins TRBV4-3 and TRBJ1-5, with unresolved D. This CDR3 comprises 16 residues. With 0 bases removed from V and 3 bases from J, the gap between germline ends came to 12 bases. The germline gives CDR1 LGHNA, CDR2 YSLEER. CDR3 coding DNA: TGCGCCAGCAGCCAAGAAGCCAACTATCACAATCAGCCCCAGCATTTT. Its translation is CASSQEANYHNQPQHF.

V is TRBV30 and J is TRBJ1-2, with a weak D call TRBD1 (5 bases). V dropped 5 bases and J dropped 2 bases, with 9 bases sitting between them. There are 12 residues in the CDR3. CDR1 is GTSNPN and CDR2 is SVGIG in the germline V gene (reference sequence). The CDR3 DNA reads as TGTGCCTGGGCACAGGAGAACTATGGCTACACCTTC. Translation gives CAWAQENYGYTF.

In this sample, this clone turned up a few times. V is TRBV6-1 and J is TRBJ1-1; the match to TRBD1 covers 9 bases. The CDR3 has 13 amino acids. Unmatched junction bases numbered 11, after V lost 7 bases and J lost 11 bases. Germline V gene data show CDR1 as MNHNS and CDR2 as SASEGT. The CDR3 DNA reads as TGTGCCAGCACTAGGGACAGGGAAGGTACTGCTTTCTTT. It specifies CASTRDREGTAFF.

J is TRBJ1-4 and V is TRBV2; 8 nucleotides agree with TRBD1. Germline-derived CDR1 and CDR2 are SNHLY and FYNNEI. The junction had 3 bases not matched to a gene; V was cut back by 1 base and J by 5 bases. This CDR3 has 15 amino acids. As DNA, the CDR3 is TGTGCCAGCAGTGAAGAGGGACAGGTCAATGAAAAACTGTTTTTT. Encoded protein: CASSEEGQVNEKLFF. The whole variable domain, remainder taken from reference TRBV2 and TRBJ1-4, is EPEVTQTPSHQVTQMGQEVILRCVPISNHLYFYWYRQILGQKVEFLVSFYNNEISEKSEIFDDQFSVERPDGSNFTLKIRSTKLEDSAMYFCASSEEGQVNEKLFFGSGTQLSVL.

This clone showed up just once. The chain joins TRBV7-6 to TRBJ1-5, with 7 bases matching TRBD1. The V segment lost 5 bases and the J segment 4 bases; nucleotides outside the gene matches: 5. CDR1 and CDR2 (germline): SGHVS, FNYEAQ. CDR3 length: 14 residues. CDR3 DNA sequence: TGTGCCAGCAGCCTCCGGGACAGAAATCAGCCCCAGCATTTT. Translated: CASSLRDRNQPQHF.

J is TRBJ2-1 and V is TRBV5-4; the D gene is possibly TRBD1 (6 bases). From germline, CDR1 is SGHNT and CDR2 YYREEE (reference sequence). The germline V and J ends were trimmed by 2 bases and 7 bases, with 13 bases remaining between them. This CDR3 has 14 residues. CDR3 nucleotides: TGTGCCAGCAGCTTTCTACAGGGAAGGAATGAGCAGTTCTTC. Protein sequence: CASSFLQGRNEQFF.

The chain has TRBV6-4 and TRBJ1-1; D ambiguous. The CDR3 covers 13 residues. Germline-derived CDR1 and CDR2 are MRHNA and SNTAGT. V lost 5 bases to trimming and J lost 3 bases, with 10 bases between them. The CDR3 loop is CASSSTQDTEAFF. The CDR3 DNA reads TGTGCCAGCAGTTCTACTCAGGACACTGAAGCTTTCTTT.

The chain recombines TRBV4-1 with TRBJ2-1; 7 bases fit TRBD2. CDR1 MGHRA and CDR2 YSYEKL come from the germline V gene. The CDR3 is made up of 13 amino acids. V shed 3 bases, J shed 5 bases, and the junction held 1 base outside the gene matches. The CDR3 region is CASSHSGDNEQFF. The CDR3 bases are TGCGCCAGCAGCCACAGCGGGGACAATGAGCAGTTCTTC.